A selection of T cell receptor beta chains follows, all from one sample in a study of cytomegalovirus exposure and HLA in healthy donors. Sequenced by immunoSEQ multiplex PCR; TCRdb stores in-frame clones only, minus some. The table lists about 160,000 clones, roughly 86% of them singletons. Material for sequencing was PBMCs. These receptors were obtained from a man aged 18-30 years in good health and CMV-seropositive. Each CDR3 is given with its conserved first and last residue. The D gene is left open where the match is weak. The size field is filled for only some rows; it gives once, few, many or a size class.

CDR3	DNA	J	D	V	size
CASSLGWSPNIYEQYF	TGTGCCAGCAGTTTAGGTTGGAGCCCAAACATCTACGAGCAGTACTTC	TRBJ2-7	-	TRBV28	-
CASSLALGTSGSHVREQYF	TGCGCCAGCAGCTTGGCCCTGGGGACTAGCGGGAGCCACGTACGCGAGCAGTACTTC	TRBJ2-7	TRBD2	TRBV5-1	-
CASSYRGQRNTEAFF	TGTGCCAGCAGTTATAGAGGACAGCGGAACACTGAAGCTTTCTTT	TRBJ1-1	-	TRBV6-5	-
CASSSPGKSSYEQYF	TGTGCCAGCAGCTCTCCAGGGAAGTCATCCTACGAGCAGTACTTC	TRBJ2-7	-	TRBV13	-
CASSLTRSNTEAFF	TGCGCCAGCAGCTTGACGCGATCGAACACTGAAGCTTTCTTT	TRBJ1-1	-	TRBV5-1	-
CASSLEGHGSYGYTF	TGTGCCAGCAGTTTAGAGGGACACGGTAGCTATGGCTACACCTTC	TRBJ1-2	-	TRBV28	-
CASSFRLTSGKDTQYF	TGTGCCAGCAGCTTCCGTTTAACTAGCGGAAAAGATACGCAGTATTTT	TRBJ2-3	TRBD2	TRBV5-6	-
CAWDLGLSYEQYF	TGTGCCTGGGATCTCGGACTTTCCTACGAGCAGTACTTC	TRBJ2-7	-	TRBV30	-
CASSVEPGRVYEQFF	TGTGCCAGCAGCGTAGAACCCGGCAGGGTCTATGAGCAGTTCTTC	TRBJ2-1	-	TRBV9	-
CASSTGQGIENEQYF	TGTGCCAGCAGCACGGGACAGGGTATAGAGAACGAGCAGTACTTC	TRBJ2-7	TRBD1	TRBV9	-
CASSFSGPGELFF	TGTGCCAGCAGCTTCTCTGGCCCCGGGGAGCTGTTTTTT	TRBJ2-2	-	TRBV7-6	-
CASSPGMNTEAFF	TGTGCCAGTAGCCCAGGGATGAACACTGAAGCTTTCTTT	TRBJ1-1	-	TRBV19	-
CASSLAPGTETYEQYF	TGTGCCAGCAGCCTGGCCCCCGGGACAGAGACCTACGAGCAGTACTTC	TRBJ2-7	TRBD1	TRBV7-9	-
CASSQDSVLGNQPQHF	TGCGCCAGCAGCCAAGATTCAGTCCTCGGCAATCAGCCCCAGCATTTT	TRBJ1-5	-	TRBV4-1	-
CASSLVAGGDGGYTF	TGTGCCAGCAGCTTAGTCGCAGGGGGCGATGGTGGCTACACCTTC	TRBJ1-2	TRBD1	TRBV7-6	-
CASSTRLGDQETQYF	TGTGCCAGCTCAACCCGACTAGGAGATCAAGAGACCCAGTACTTC	TRBJ2-5	-	TRBV7-9	-
CSVLSSGIVEQFF	TGCAGCGTTTTGTCTAGCGGGATAGTGGAGCAGTTCTTC	TRBJ2-1	TRBD2	TRBV29-1	once
CASSYSRSGVPAFF	TGTGCCAGCAGTTACTCGAGGTCAGGGGTTCCAGCTTTCTTT	TRBJ1-1	-	TRBV6-5	-
CASSHLTSGSSYNEQFF	TGCGCCAGCAGCCATCTTACTAGCGGTAGCTCCTACAATGAGCAGTTCTTC	TRBJ2-1	TRBD2	TRBV4-1	-
CASSAFQGADGYTF	TGTGCCAGCAGTGCATTTCAGGGGGCGGATGGCTACACCTTC	TRBJ1-2	TRBD1	TRBV25-1	-
CASSPLAGALYNEQFF	TGTGCCAGCAGCCCACTAGCGGGAGCTTTATACAATGAGCAGTTCTTC	TRBJ2-1	TRBD2	TRBV7-6	-
CASRLPGNYGYTF	TGTGCCAGCAGGTTACCCGGGAACTATGGCTACACCTTC	TRBJ1-2	-	TRBV6-1	-
CASSPVQGRLAGVPYEQYF	TGCGCCAGCAGCCCGGTACAGGGACGACTAGCGGGAGTTCCCTACGAGCAGTACTTC	TRBJ2-7	TRBD2	TRBV5-1	-
CASSLGTTGDTQYF	TGCGCCAGCAGCTTGGGTACCACGGGAGATACGCAGTATTTT	TRBJ2-3	-	TRBV5-1	once
CSAGQVIADTQYF	TGCAGCGCGGGACAGGTCATCGCAGATACGCAGTATTTT	TRBJ2-3	TRBD1	TRBV29-1	-
CASKDQGASGNNWLFF	TGTGCCAGCAAAGATCAAGGGGCTAGCGGAAATAATTGGCTGTTTTTT	TRBJ2-2	TRBD2	TRBV28	-
CAISEDPGATYGYTF	TGTGCCATCAGTGAGGATCCAGGGGCGACCTATGGCTACACCTTC	TRBJ1-2	-	TRBV10-3	-
CASKQAGGRSYEQYF	TGTGCCAGCAAACAAGCGGGAGGTCGTTCCTACGAGCAGTACTTC	TRBJ2-7	TRBD2	TRBV6-1	few
CASSVAGGSNNEQFF	TGCGCCAGCAGCGTAGCGGGAGGGTCTAATAATGAGCAGTTCTTC	TRBJ2-1	TRBD2	TRBV5-1	-
CASSEVGQGLSGNTIYF	TGTGCCAGCAGTGAGGTCGGACAGGGACTCTCTGGAAACACCATATATTTT	TRBJ1-3	TRBD1	TRBV2	-
CASSLQRSLGQETQYF	TGTGCCAGCAGCTTACAGAGGTCGTTAGGTCAAGAGACCCAGTACTTC	TRBJ2-5	-	TRBV11-1	-
CASSQERGGANVLTF	TGTGCCAGCAGCCAAGAAAGGGGTGGGGCCAACGTCCTGACTTTC	TRBJ2-6	-	TRBV4-2	-
CASSLVGSMEETQYF	TGCGCCAGCAGCTTGGTTGGCAGTATGGAAGAGACCCAGTACTTC	TRBJ2-5	-	TRBV5-1	-
CASSSPLRVNEQFF	TGTGCCAGCAGCTCCCCATTACGCGTCAATGAGCAGTTCTTC	TRBJ2-1	-	TRBV7-6	-
CASSQTRDNSYEQYF	TGCGCCAGCAGCCAAACCCGGGACAACTCCTACGAGCAGTACTTC	TRBJ2-7	-	TRBV4-1	once
CAISESRETQYF	TGTGCCATCAGTGAGTCGAGAGAGACCCAGTACTTC	TRBJ2-5	-	TRBV10-3	once
CASSGVAGVYNEQFF	TGTGCCAGCAGTGGGGTAGCGGGAGTGTACAATGAGCAGTTCTTC	TRBJ2-1	TRBD2	TRBV2	-
CASCSSSPGIISGNTIYF	TGTGCCAGCTGTTCGAGCTCGCCCGGGATTATCTCTGGAAACACCATATATTTT	TRBJ1-3	-	TRBV28	-
CASSLAPRGVAGSSDTQYF	TGCGCCAGCAGCTTGGCCCCTCGGGGGGTAGCGGGAAGTTCAGATACGCAGTATTTT	TRBJ2-3	TRBD2	TRBV5-1	-
CASSESAGGAYEQYF	TGTGCCAGCAGTGAAAGTGCAGGGGGCGCGTACGAGCAGTACTTC	TRBJ2-7	TRBD1	TRBV6-1	-
CASSRQGGSNQPQHF	TGTGCCAGCAGCCGACAGGGTGGGAGCAATCAGCCCCAGCATTTT	TRBJ1-5	TRBD1	TRBV7-9	-
CASSEGTGGYEQYF	TGTGCCAGCTCGGAGGGGACAGGGGGCTACGAGCAGTACTTC	TRBJ2-7	TRBD1	TRBV18	once
CASGGVGARTEAFF	TGTGCCAGCGGGGGGGTAGGGGCGCGTACTGAAGCTTTCTTT	TRBJ1-1	-	TRBV9	few
CASSFRDSMNTEAFF	TGCGCCAGCAGCTTCCGGGACAGCATGAACACTGAAGCTTTCTTT	TRBJ1-1	TRBD1	TRBV5-1	-
CASIPNPGAYEQYF	TGCGCCAGCATACCCAATCCAGGGGCCTACGAGCAGTACTTC	TRBJ2-7	-	TRBV5-1	once
CSARYDEQYF	TGCAGTGCTAGATATGACGAGCAGTACTTC	TRBJ2-7	-	TRBV20-1	-
CASRGFDFTQYF	TGTGCCAGTAGGGGTTTCGACTTTACGCAGTATTTT	TRBJ2-3	-	TRBV19	-